The clone carrying this TCR beta chain came up a few times. The antigen is undetermined. Several immunoSEQ plates received, in even portions, the genomic DNA of each subset. Measured with immunoSEQ multiplex PCR; TCRdb has only the in-frame clones, and not every one. The sample lists roughly 1 million clones, approximately 80% seen once, with 0.5% to 0.6% in the top ten. This entry comes from a study of shared clonotypes between healthy human individuals. Overall study findings and caveats: Generally, naive subsets came out with larger estimated richness than memory subsets. A reduction in generation probabilities was seen for non-shared clonotypes relative to those shared by all four donors.

Looked up from germline, CDR1 is MNHEY and CDR2 is SVGAGI. The CDR3 spans 14 residues. Deletions cut 10 bases from V and 5 bases from J, with 20 bases between. The genes are TRBV6-5 and TRBJ1-1, with D uncertain. Input material: memory CD4+ T cells from PBMCs. Subset: CD45RA-negative fraction. This sequence was found in a man younger than 30 in good health. Some clones in this sample may be carry-over from other donors' samples. CDR3 region: CATMSKRVGTEAFF. CDR3 DNA sequence: TGTGCCACCATGTCGAAAAGGGTTGGGACTGAAGCTTTCTTT.